A selection of T cell receptor beta chains follows, all from one sample in a study of blood T cell repertoires in COVID-19. Sequencing used immunoSEQ multiplex PCR; TCRdb keeps in-frame clones, though not all of them. The table shows 150,000 to 200,000 clones, with roughly 90% occurring only once. Sequenced: peripheral blood. Receptor source: a man aged 18 to 29 with acute or convalescent COVID-19. The CDR3 runs from the conserved cysteine through the conserved F or W. A D gene is named only where the DNA matches it firmly. A row's size may be missing; if present it is once, few, many or a size class.

clone_size j_call v_call d_call cdr3_aa cdr3_nt
once TRBJ2-5 TRBV11-2 TRBD1 CASSLYRGIQETQYF TGTGCCAGCAGCTTGTACAGGGGCATCCAAGAGACCCAGTACTTC
- TRBJ1-5 TRBV5-1 - CASSLAGSNQPQHF TGCGCCAGCAGCTTGGCGGGTAGCAATCAGCCCCAGCATTTT
- TRBJ2-3 TRBV7-9 - CASSWPTGPYTDTQYF TGTGCCAGCAGCTGGCCGACAGGCCCTTACACAGATACGCAGTATTTT
- TRBJ2-5 TRBV27 TRBD2 CASSLSGTSGRYQETQYF TGTGCCAGCAGTTTATCGGGGACTAGCGGGAGGTACCAAGAGACCCAGTACTTC
- TRBJ1-2 TRBV12-5 TRBD1 CASKWPPGQGSYTF TGTGCTAGCAAGTGGCCCCCCGGACAGGGGAGCTACACCTTC
- TRBJ1-4 TRBV18 - CASSPSGTLTTNEKLFF TGTGCCAGCTCACCATCCGGGACACTAACAACTAATGAAAAACTGTTTTTT
- TRBJ2-3 TRBV5-1 TRBD2 CASSLLAGETTDTQYF TGCGCCAGCAGCTTATTAGCGGGGGAGACCACAGATACGCAGTATTTT
- TRBJ1-1 TRBV27 - CASSGENTEAFF TGTGCCAGCAGCGGGGAGAACACTGAAGCTTTCTTT
once TRBJ2-7 TRBV28 TRBD2 CASIRLAGVPYEQYF TGTGCCAGCATTAGACTAGCGGGAGTACCCTACGAGCAGTACTTC
- TRBJ1-2 TRBV29-1 - CSVETAVWGYTF TGCAGCGTTGAAACAGCGGTCTGGGGCTACACCTTC
- TRBJ2-7 TRBV19 TRBD2 CASSMAPSGASYEQYF TGTGCCAGTAGTATGGCCCCTAGCGGGGCCTCCTACGAGCAGTACTTC
few TRBJ1-2 TRBV27 TRBD1 CASSSHRTGTNYGYTF TGTGCCAGCAGCTCCCACCGGACAGGGACTAACTATGGCTACACCTTC
- TRBJ2-2 TRBV5-1 TRBD2 CASSPGLAGLMAGELFF TGCGCCAGCAGCCCCGGACTAGCGGGACTGATGGCCGGGGAGCTGTTTTTT
- TRBJ1-2 TRBV25-1 TRBD1 CASTGTVDNGYTF TGTGCCAGCACAGGGACAGTTGATAATGGCTACACCTTC
- TRBJ1-4 TRBV5-1 - CASSLSQFNEKLFF TGCGCCAGCAGCTTGTCACAGTTTAATGAAAAACTGTTTTTT
once TRBJ1-4 TRBV5-6 - CASSPRSYNEKLFF TGTGCCAGCAGCCCCCGGAGCTATAATGAAAAACTGTTTTTT
- TRBJ1-1 TRBV11-2 TRBD1 CASSTDRERGLSF TGTGCCAGCAGCACGGACAGGGAGAGGGGTTTGTCTTTT
- TRBJ1-1 TRBV18 - CASSPKGRGAGVNTEAFF TGTGCCAGCTCACCAAAAGGACGGGGGGCCGGGGTGAACACTGAAGCTTTCTTT
- TRBJ2-7 TRBV7-6 - CASSLRTAYEQYF TGTGCCAGCAGCTTAAGGACAGCCTACGAGCAGTACTTC
- TRBJ1-6 TRBV27 - CASTGLGSPLHF TGTGCCAGCACCGGACTCGGGTCACCCCTCCACTTT
- TRBJ1-4 TRBV2 - CASSDQDRTTNEKLFF TGTGCCAGCAGTGATCAGGACAGAACAACTAATGAAAAACTGTTTTTT
once TRBJ1-5 TRBV7-8 - CASSLAEFSNQPQHF TGTGCCAGCAGCTTAGCGGAGTTTAGCAATCAGCCCCAGCATTTT
once TRBJ2-7 TRBV6-5 - CASRARAGPYEQYF TGTGCCAGCAGAGCAAGGGCGGGCCCCTACGAGCAGTACTTC
- TRBJ2-7 TRBV6-6 TRBD1 CASSPFRGTGGYEQYF TGTGCCAGCAGTCCATTCCGCGGGACAGGGGGATACGAGCAGTACTTC
once TRBJ2-1 TRBV14 - CASSRRIGYNEQFF TGTGCCAGCAGCCGCAGGATAGGCTACAATGAGCAGTTCTTC
- TRBJ2-3 TRBV2 TRBD2 CASTSGLAGGRLTDTQYF TGTGCCAGCACCTCAGGACTAGCGGGAGGCCGACTTACAGATACGCAGTATTTT
once TRBJ2-5 TRBV19 - CASSPGPGQSRTQYF TGTGCCAGTAGCCCAGGCCCTGGCCAATCTCGGACCCAGTACTTC
- TRBJ1-1 TRBV19 TRBD1 CASSLTGDTEAFF TGTGCCAGTAGTCTTACAGGGGACACTGAAGCTTTCTTT
- TRBJ2-7 TRBV27 - CASSPISRGYTYEQYF TGTGCCAGCAGTCCGATAAGCAGGGGATACACCTACGAGCAGTACTTC
- TRBJ1-1 TRBV6-6 - CASIDRPQFGTEAFF TGTGCCAGCATCGACAGGCCCCAATTTGGCACTGAAGCTTTCTTT
once TRBJ1-2 TRBV30 - CAWSTPDDTYGYTF TGTGCCTGGAGTACCCCAGACGACACATATGGCTACACCTTC
- TRBJ2-7 TRBV20-1 - CSASLGLFEQYF TGCAGTGCTAGTCTTGGCCTCTTCGAGCAGTACTTC
- TRBJ2-1 TRBV15 TRBD1 CATSRDPLRDRAANEQFF TGTGCCACCAGCAGAGATCCTCTCCGGGACAGGGCGGCCAATGAGCAGTTCTTC
- TRBJ1-2 TRBV5-1 - CASSLVLGVNYGYTF TGCGCCAGCAGCTTGGTCTTAGGGGTTAACTATGGCTACACCTTC
- TRBJ1-1 TRBV10-3 TRBD1 CAISDAGGKNTEAFF TGTGCCATCAGTGATGCAGGGGGAAAGAACACTGAAGCTTTCTTT
- TRBJ2-1 TRBV9 TRBD1 CASSETGGSYNEQFF TGTGCCAGCAGCGAGACAGGGGGGTCCTACAATGAGCAGTTCTTC